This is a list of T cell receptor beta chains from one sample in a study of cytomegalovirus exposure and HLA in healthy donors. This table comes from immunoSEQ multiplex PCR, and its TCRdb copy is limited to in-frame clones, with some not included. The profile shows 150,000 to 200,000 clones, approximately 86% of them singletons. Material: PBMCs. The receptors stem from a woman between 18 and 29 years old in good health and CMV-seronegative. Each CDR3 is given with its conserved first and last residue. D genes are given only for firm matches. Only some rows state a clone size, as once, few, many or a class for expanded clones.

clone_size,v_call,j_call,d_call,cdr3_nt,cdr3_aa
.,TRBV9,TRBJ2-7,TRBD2,TGTGCCAGCAGCGTAGAAGGGACTAGGGAAAACGAGCAGTACTTC,CASSVEGTRENEQYF
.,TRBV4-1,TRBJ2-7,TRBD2,TGCGCCAGCAGCCAAGATCAGATGACTAGCTCGTACGAGCAGTACTTC,CASSQDQMTSSYEQYF
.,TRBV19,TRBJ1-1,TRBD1,TGTGCCAGTAGTCCCGGGACAGGTGGATTCGTCACTGAAGCTTTCTTT,CASSPGTGGFVTEAFF
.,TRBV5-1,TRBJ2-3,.,TGCGCCAGCAGCTTGGCCGATCGGGGGAGCACAGATACGCAGTATTTT,CASSLADRGSTDTQYF
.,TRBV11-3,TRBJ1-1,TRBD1,TGTGCCAGCAGCGGACAGGGCCCGACTGAAGCTTTCTTT,CASSGQGPTEAFF
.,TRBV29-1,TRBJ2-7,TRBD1,TGCAGCGTTGAAGGGACAGGAGCTTACGAGCAGTACTTC,CSVEGTGAYEQYF
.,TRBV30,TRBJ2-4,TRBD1,TGTGCCTGGAGCCCCATTTACAGGGGTGGCCTAGATCTAGCCAAAAACATTCAGTACTTC,CAWSPIYRGGLDLAKNIQYF
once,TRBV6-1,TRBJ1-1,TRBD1,TGTGCCAGCAGTGGAATGGGACAGGGGTTCGCCACTGAAGCTTTCTTT,CASSGMGQGFATEAFF
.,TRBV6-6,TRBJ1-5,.,TGTGCCAGCAGTTACTCTAGGGAGGGGAGCAATCAGCCCCAGCATTTT,CASSYSREGSNQPQHF
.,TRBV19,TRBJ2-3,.,TGTGCCAGTGGACAGCTTAGCACAGATACGCAGTATTTT,CASGQLSTDTQYF
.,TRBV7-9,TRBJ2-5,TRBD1,TGTTCCAGCAGCAGGGGGCAAGAGACCCAGTACTTC,CSSSRGQETQYF
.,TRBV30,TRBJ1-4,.,TGTGCCTGGAAAGGACTTTCAACTAATGAAAAACTGTTTTTT,CAWKGLSTNEKLFF
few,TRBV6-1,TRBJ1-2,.,TGTGCCAGCAGCGGGGGTAGAGGAGGCTACACCTTC,CASSGGRGGYTF
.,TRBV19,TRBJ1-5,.,TGTGCCAGTAGAGGGGTGCTTGGGAGCAATCAGCCCCAGCATTTT,CASRGVLGSNQPQHF
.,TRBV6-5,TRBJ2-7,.,TGTGCCAGCGCATCTGGGGGAGGTTCCTACGAGCAGTACTTC,CASASGGGSYEQYF
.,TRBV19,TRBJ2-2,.,TGTGCCAGTAGTCAGACAGGAGACACCGGGGAGCTGTTTTTT,CASSQTGDTGELFF
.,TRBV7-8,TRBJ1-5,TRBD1,TGTGCCAGCAGCCCCTACAGGGGAATCGCAATACGTGAAGATAGCAATCAGCCCCAGCATTTT,CASSPYRGIAIREDSNQPQHF
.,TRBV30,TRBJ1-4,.,TGTGCCTGGAGTCCGTGGACAGTGGAAAAACTGTTTTTT,CAWSPWTVEKLFF
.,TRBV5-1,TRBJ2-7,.,TGCGCCAGCAGCTTACATAGCCCCTACGAGCAGTACTTC,CASSLHSPYEQYF
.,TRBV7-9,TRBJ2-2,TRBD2,TGTTCCAGCAGCCACCCTAGCGGGAGGCCCTACACCGGGGAGCTGTTTTTT,CSSSHPSGRPYTGELFF
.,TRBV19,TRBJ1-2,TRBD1,TGTGCCAGTACCCCCCCTCCGGACAGGAATCGAGGAGGCTACACCTTC,CASTPPPDRNRGGYTF
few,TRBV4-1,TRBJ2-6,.,TGCGCCAGCAGCCAAGATAGAGACAGGCCCTTCTCTGGGGCCAACGTCCTGACTTTC,CASSQDRDRPFSGANVLTF
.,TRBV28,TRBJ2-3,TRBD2,TGTGCCAGCAGTTTAGGGACTAGCCTGGCAGGGACAGATACGCAGTATTTT,CASSLGTSLAGTDTQYF
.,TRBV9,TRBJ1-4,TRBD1,TGTGCCAGCAGCGTAGATGTGGGGACAGGGGGCGAAAAACTGTTTTTT,CASSVDVGTGGEKLFF
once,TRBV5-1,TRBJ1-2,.,TGCGCCAGCAGCTTGGCCTGGGGGACACTCGAAGGCTATGGCTACACCTTC,CASSLAWGTLEGYGYTF
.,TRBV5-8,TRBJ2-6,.,TGTGCCAGCAGCGAAGGGGTCGTTTCCCCCGGGGCCAACGTCCTGACTTTC,CASSEGVVSPGANVLTF
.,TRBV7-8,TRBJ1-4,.,TGTGCCAGCAGCTTAGCGACAATAACGCTCGCAACTAATGAAAAACTGTTTTTT,CASSLATITLATNEKLFF
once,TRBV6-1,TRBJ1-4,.,TGTGCCAGCAGTGAAGCCGGGGGAGCGGGTGAAAAACTGTTTTTT,CASSEAGGAGEKLFF
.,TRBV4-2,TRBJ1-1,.,TGTGCCAGCAGCCAAGGAGGGGTATCGGGGGGGGCTTTCTTT,CASSQGGVSGGAFF
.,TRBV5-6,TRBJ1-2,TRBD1,TGTGCCAGCAGCCCCAGGGGGCCGGGCTATGGCTACACCTTC,CASSPRGPGYGYTF
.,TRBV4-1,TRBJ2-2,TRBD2,TGCGCCAGCAGCCAACCACGACTAGCGGGAGCGTTCACCGGGGAGCTGTTTTTT,CASSQPRLAGAFTGELFF
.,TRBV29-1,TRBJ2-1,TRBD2,TGCAGCGTTGAGGCTCTAGCGGCCAATGAGCAGTTCTTC,CSVEALAANEQFF
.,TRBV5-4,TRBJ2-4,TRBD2,TGTGCCAGCAGCGCGGGGGACCCCAAAAACATTCAGTACTTC,CASSAGDPKNIQYF
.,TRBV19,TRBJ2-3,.,TGTGCCAGTAGTATTAAGGCTAGCGGCACAGATACGCAGTATTTT,CASSIKASGTDTQYF
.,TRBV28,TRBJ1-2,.,TGTGCCTTTGGGACATCCCATGGCTACACCTTC,CAFGTSHGYTF
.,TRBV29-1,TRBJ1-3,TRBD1,TGCAGCGTTGAAGACTTCCCCGACAGGGGGCCGGACACCATATATTTT,CSVEDFPDRGPDTIYF
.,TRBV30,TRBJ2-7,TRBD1,TGTGCCTGGAGTTCCGGGACAGGGAAGAACGAGCAGTACTTC,CAWSSGTGKNEQYF
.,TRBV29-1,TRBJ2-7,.,TGCAGCGCCCGGACTGCAAAGAGCTCCTACGAGCAGTACTTC,CSARTAKSSYEQYF
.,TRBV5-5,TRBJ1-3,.,TGTGCCAGCAGCTTGGAAGGGCCCGAGGGTGGAAACACCATATATTTT,CASSLEGPEGGNTIYF